This T cell receptor (beta chain) was recovered during a study of read filtering for tumor transcriptome and immune sequencing. This CDR3 region has 12 residues. Germline lookup yields CDR1 LGHDT and CDR2 YNNKEL (reference sequence). V was shortened by 3 bases and J by 5 bases, with 8 bases between the two germline ends. Molecular barcoded adaptors covering alpha/delta and beta/gamma chains were used on around 400 ng RNA. TCRdb recomputed calls from the reads with MiXCR, one row per CDR3 protein. The sample consists of roughly 27,000 distinct CDR3 sequences, approximately 14% of them appearing once. Many counts were recorded for this clonotype.

The chain has TRBV3-1 and TRBJ2-7; no firm D call. This receptor was obtained from a donor at least 40 years old with multiple myeloma. Sequences were obtained from a population of CD138-negative cells sorted from bone marrow. The CDR3 DNA reads TGTGCCAGCAGCCAGCCGACCGACGAGCAGTACTTC. It specifies CASSQPTDEQYF.